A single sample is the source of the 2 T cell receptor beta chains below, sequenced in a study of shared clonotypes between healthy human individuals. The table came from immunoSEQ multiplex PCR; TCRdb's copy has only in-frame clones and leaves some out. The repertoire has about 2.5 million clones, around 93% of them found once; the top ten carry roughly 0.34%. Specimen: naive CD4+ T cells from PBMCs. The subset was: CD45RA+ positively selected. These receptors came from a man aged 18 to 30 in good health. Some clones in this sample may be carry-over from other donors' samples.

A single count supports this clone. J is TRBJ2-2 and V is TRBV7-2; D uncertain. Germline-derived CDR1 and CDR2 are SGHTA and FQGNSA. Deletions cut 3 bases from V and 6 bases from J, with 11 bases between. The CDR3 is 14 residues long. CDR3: CASSFLRTPGELFF. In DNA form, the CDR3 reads TGTGCCAGCAGCTTTCTGAGAACCCCCGGGGAGCTGTTTTTT.

In nucleotides, the CDR3 is TGTGCCAGCTCAATCGGTGGGGTCGGATCCTACGAGCAGTACTTC. As protein: CASSIGGVGSYEQYF. This chain joins TRBV18 and TRBJ2-7, with D hard to call. Deletions cut 5 bases from V and 1 base from J, with 15 bases between. This CDR3 has 15 residues. Germline V CDR1 and CDR2: KGHSH, LQKENI.